These 30 T cell receptor beta chains were all obtained from the same sample, sequenced in a study of T cells after yellow fever vaccination (dated by TCRdb to the late 2010s). Libraries were constructed by 5' RACE. Sequencing relied on an Illumina NovaSeq 6000. Starting from the raw public reads, TCRdb applied fastp trimming at Q25, assembled clones with MiXCR and retained in-frame beta chains. One record per CDR3 amino acid sequence lists the most common genes and DNA. Present in this sample are around 250,000 distinct CDR3 sequences, over 4.5% of which were seen just once. Together, the top ten hold under 3.5% of the sample. Sample treatment or condition, as interpreted from the label and publication: live attenuated yellow fever vaccine strain. This sample comprised CD4+ T cells sorted from PBMCs, obtained on the day of the yellow fever booster vaccination. These receptor sequences come from a young man who received the YFV17D yellow fever vaccine.

This clonotype was recorded many times. The rearrangement links TRBV20-1 to TRBJ2-7; 7 nucleotides agree with TRBD1. After removal of 3 bases from V and 7 bases from J, the junction contained 9 bases not matched to a gene. The CDR3 has 13 amino acids. Germline loops: CDR1 DFQATT, CDR2 SNEGSKA (reference sequence). The CDR3 loop reads CSAREPGQREQYF. Here the CDR3 DNA reads TGCAGTGCTAGGGAACCGGGACAGCGGGAGCAGTACTTC.

The chain has TRBV7-9 and TRBJ1-3, with 11 bases lining up with TRBD1. V shed 5 bases, J shed 0 bases, and the junction held 15 bases outside the gene matches. Germline V gives CDR1 SEHNR, CDR2 FQNEAQ (reference sequence). The CDR3 runs 20 residues. The DNA of the CDR3 is TGTGCCAGCAGCCCAAGTTGGACAGGGGGCGGCCGGAGCTCTGGAAACACCATATATTTT. It codes for CASSPSWTGGGRSSGNTIYF.

This clonotype was detected a few times. The chain has TRBV12-3 or TRBV12-4 and TRBJ2-5; D is perhaps TRBD1 or TRBD2 (5 bases each). CDR3 length: 15 amino acids. The germline V and J ends were trimmed by 10 bases and 9 bases, with 27 bases remaining between them. The DNA for the CDR3 is TGTGCCACAGCAGGGCTCTCTGCGGGTCCTGGGGCCCAGTACTTC. Its translation is CATAGLSAGPGAQYF.

The V gene is TRBV7-8, the J gene TRBJ2-1, with 9 bases identical to TRBD2. With 1 base clipped from V and 0 bases from J, the junction kept 4 bases outside the gene matches. From germline, CDR1 is SGHVS and CDR2 FQNEAQ. The length of the CDR3 is 17 residues. CDR3 sequence: CASSLERAGGSYNEQFF. Written as DNA, the CDR3 is TGTGCCAGCAGCTTAGAGCGAGCGGGGGGCTCCTACAATGAGCAGTTCTTC.

This clonotype has just a few counts. V and J are TRBV5-1 and TRBJ1-1; the D is unclear. Trimming pared 3 bases from V and 7 bases from J, leaving 10 bases between. The CDR3 spans 12 residues. The germline V gene has CDR1 SGHRS and CDR2 YFSETQ. CDR3 coding DNA: TGCGCCAGCAGCTCCCGGACGGGTGAAGCTTTCTTT. Translation: CASSSRTGEAFF.

This clonotype was observed a few times. V is TRBV4-3 and J is TRBJ2-3; D is uncertain. The ends were cut back, 0 bases at V and 1 base at J, with 11 bases in the middle. From germline, CDR1 is LGHNA and CDR2 YSLEER. The CDR3 has 16 residues. CDR3 in DNA: TGCGCCAGCAGCCAAGATCGCGAGCAGGGCACAGATACGCAGTATTTT. Its protein product is CASSQDREQGTDTQYF.

The chain links TRBV6-5 to TRBJ2-7, with 14 bases that match TRBD2. This CDR3 has 15 residues. J was trimmed by 4 bases and V by 6 bases; bases with no gene match: 5. Germline loops: CDR1 MNHEY, CDR2 SVGAGI. The CDR3 protein is CASSRGLAGGYEQYV. CDR3 in DNA: TGTGCCAGCAGCCGCGGACTAGCGGGAGGTTACGAGCAGTACGTC.

This clonotype showed up many times. This chain connects TRBV5-1 to TRBJ2-5, with 7 nucleotides matching TRBD1. Trimming removed 1 base from V and 4 bases from J; junction bases left unmatched: 7. Germline CDR1 reads SGHRS; CDR2 reads YFSETQ. The length of the CDR3 is 15 residues. The CDR3 DNA follows: TGCGCCAGCAGCTTGCTAGGGGGCCGGGGAGAGACCCAGTACTTC. Its protein is CASSLLGGRGETQYF.

This clonotype has just a few counts. CDR3 DNA sequence: TGTGCCAGCAGTTCGACTAGCTCAATAGAGACCCAGTACTTC. It yields the protein CASSSTSSIETQYF. The rearrangement uses TRBV12-3 or TRBV12-4 and TRBJ2-5, with 7 bases fitting TRBD2. J lost 4 bases, V lost 4 bases, and 6 bases had no gene match. This CDR3 has 14 amino acids.

The rearrangement joins TRBV29-1 to TRBJ2-7; 10 bases map to TRBD1. V dropped 2 bases and J dropped 6; count of bases not matched to a gene: 7. The CDR3 spans 14 residues. Germline CDR1 and CDR2: SQVTM and ANQGSEA. The CDR3 DNA sequence: TGCAGCGTTGAAACGGGGACAGGGGAGGGCGAGCAGTACGTC. It is translated as CSVETGTGEGEQYV.

This clonotype was observed a few times. The V gene is TRBV5-1, the J gene TRBJ1-1; no firm D call. Deletions cut 0 bases from V and 14 bases from J, with 17 bases between. The germline V gene has CDR1 SGHRS and CDR2 YFSETQ. The CDR3 spans 13 residues. The CDR3 loop is CASSLGPDRDLFF. The CDR3 coding sequence is TGCGCCAGCAGCTTGGGGCCAGACCGTGATCTCTTCTTT.

This clonotype was picked up many times. The rearrangement uses TRBV3-1 and TRBJ2-5; no reliable D call. Germline values: CDR1 LGHDT, CDR2 YNNKEL (reference sequence). This CDR3 contains 12 residues. Trimming cost V 0 bases and J 5 bases, with 4 bases left between them. The CDR3 bases are TGTGCCAGCAGCCAAGATACCGAGACCCAGTACTTC. Protein: CASSQDTETQYF.

The rearrangement links TRBV3-1 to TRBJ1-1, with 7 bases fitting TRBD1. This CDR3 contains 15 residues. Trimming at V came to 6 bases and at J to 5 bases, leaving 12 bases not matched to a gene. Germline CDR1 LGHDT, CDR2 YNNKEL (reference sequence). The CDR3 loop is CASRGGAGGKTEAFF. The CDR3 DNA reads as TGTGCCAGCAGGGGGGGGGCAGGGGGAAAAACTGAAGCTTTCTTT.

This clonotype was observed many times. The V gene is TRBV4-2, the J gene TRBJ1-3; maybe TRBD1 (5 bases). Germline CDR1 is LGHNA and CDR2 is YNFKEQ. V lost 1 base, J lost 0 bases, and 13 bases lay in between. The CDR3 has 17 amino acids. The CDR3 loop reads CASSQVGQAFSGNTIYF. DNA of the CDR3: TGTGCCAGCAGCCAAGTGGGGCAGGCGTTCTCTGGAAACACCATATATTTT.

This clonotype has a handful of counts. This rearrangement joins TRBV5-1 to TRBJ2-2; D is perhaps TRBD1 (6 bases). V dropped 5 bases and J dropped 0 bases, with 8 bases sitting between them. CDR3 length: 14 amino acids. CDR1 is SGHRS and CDR2 is YFSETQ in the germline V gene. CDR3 sequence: CASRSGANTGELFF. The CDR3 DNA sequence: TGCGCCAGCAGGTCAGGGGCGAACACCGGGGAGCTGTTTTTT.

The chain combines TRBV30 with TRBJ2-7; TRBD2 matches 8 bases. Looked up from germline, CDR1 is GTSNPN and CDR2 is SVGIG (reference sequence). The CDR3 consists of 14 residues. The V gene end was trimmed by 3 bases and the J gene end by 0 bases; junction bases not matched to a gene: 4. The CDR3, as DNA: TGTGCCTGGAGACGCGGGGGGTACTCCTACGAGCAGTACTTC. This translates into CAWRRGGYSYEQYF. The complete variable domain, with remaining parts taken from reference TRBV30 and TRBJ2-7, reads SQTIHQWPATLVQPVGSPLSLECTVEGTSNPNLYWYRQAAGRGLQLLFYSVGIGQISSEVPQNLSASRPQDRQFILSSKKLLLSDSGFYLCAWRRGGYSYEQYFGPGTRLTVT.

The V and J genes are TRBV5-1 and TRBJ2-3, with TRBD2 identical over 8 bases. Losses at the gene ends were 4 bases for V and 5 bases for J; bases not matched to a gene: 6. The CDR3 is 14 amino acids. The V gene's germline CDR1 is SGHRS and CDR2 YFSETQ. CDR3 loop: CASSRTGGEDTQYF. CDR3 bases: TGCGCCAGCAGCCGGACGGGGGGGGAAGATACGCAGTATTTT.

The table lists this clonotype with many counts. CDR3 sequence (DNA): TGCGCCAGCAGCCAAGATTTAGGCAGCCATCAGCCCCAGCATTTT. The encoded protein is CASSQDLGSHQPQHF. This sequence joins TRBV4-3 and TRBJ1-5; D call uncertain. Germline CDR1 is LGHNA and CDR2 is YSLEER. The V end lost 0 bases, the J end lost 5 bases, and 11 bases lay between the germline ends. The CDR3 covers 15 residues.

For this clonotype: One end of the junction is discordant with germline, which a read error may explain. The chain employs TRBV7-9 and TRBJ2-1; 11 bases align to TRBD1. The CDR3 is 15 amino acids. Germline V gene data show CDR1 as SEHNR and CDR2 as FQNEAQ (reference sequence). The CDR3 region is CASSLPGQGGNEQLF. DNA of the CDR3: TGTGCCAGCAGCTTACCGGGACAGGGGGGCAATGAGCAGTTATTC.

This clonotype was seen a few times. The chain combines TRBV7-2 with TRBJ1-5; D may be TRBD1 (5 bases). CDR1 is SGHTA and CDR2 is FQGNSA in the germline V gene. V lost 3 bases and J lost 7, with 10 bases in between. CDR3 length: 13 amino acids. CDR3 region: CASSFRASQPQHF. Here the CDR3 DNA reads TGTGCCAGCAGCTTCAGGGCTTCCCAGCCCCAGCATTTT.

The chain links TRBV5-5 to TRBJ2-7, with 7 nucleotides matching TRBD1. Germline V gene data show CDR1 as SGHKS and CDR2 as YYEKEE (reference sequence). Unmatched junction bases numbered 7, after V lost 4 bases and J lost 0 bases. The CDR3 consists of 15 residues. CDR3 region: CASSPGQDSSYEQYV. Written as DNA, the CDR3 is TGTGCCAGCAGCCCAGGACAGGACAGCTCCTACGAGCAGTACGTC.

The chain recombines TRBV5-4 with TRBJ1-3, with D possibly TRBD1 on 6 matching bases. The CDR3 extends over 15 amino acids. Germline-derived CDR1 and CDR2 are SGHNT and YYREEE (reference sequence). V dropped 4 bases and J dropped 3 bases, with 14 bases sitting between them. CDR3: CASSRTGGFGNTIYF. DNA for the CDR3: TGTGCCAGCAGCCGGACGGGGGGCTTTGGAAACACCATATATTTT.

This clonotype was found a few times. The rearrangement joins TRBV20-1 to TRBJ1-1; perhaps TRBD1 as D (6 bases). The germline CDR1 and CDR2 sequences are DFQATT and SNEGSKA (reference sequence). The CDR3 is made up of 14 amino acids. V shed 6 bases and J shed 0 bases, with 14 bases lying between them. The CDR3 nucleotides read TGCAGTGCCCGAACGGGACACCTGAACACTGAAGCTTTCTTT. Translation: CSARTGHLNTEAFF.

In this sample, this clonotype turned up a few times. The gene calls are TRBV11-2 and TRBJ2-2, with D unclear. Between the trimmed V and J ends, which lost 0 bases and 7 bases, there was a span of 6 bases. CDR1 SGHAT and CDR2 FQNNGV come from the germline V gene. This CDR3 spans 13 amino acids. The CDR3 nucleotides are TGTGCCAGCAGCTTAGATTGGGGCGGGGAGCTGTTTTTT. Residues: CASSLDWGGELFF.

The CDR3 loop is CASSQGTSEGETQYF. CDR3 sequence (DNA): TGTGCCAGCAGCCAAGGGACTAGCGAGGGAGAGACCCAGTACTTC. V and J are TRBV4-2 and TRBJ2-5, with 9 bases matching TRBD2. J gave up 4 bases and V 1 base, and 4 bases lay outside the gene matches. Germline values: CDR1 LGHNA, CDR2 YNFKEQ. CDR3 length: 15 amino acids.

This clonotype was seen more than once but under ten times. The chain recombines TRBV18 with TRBJ1-2; the match to TRBD1 covers 7 bases. Looked up from germline, CDR1 is KGHSH and CDR2 is LQKENI. The CDR3 contains 20 residues. The V segment lost 3 bases and the J segment 4 bases; nucleotides outside the gene matches: 23. The CDR3 bases are TGTGCCAGCTCACCCTACGTTCAAGGGGGCCCTCCTCCGGGGGGCTATGGCTACACCTTC. This gives the protein CASSPYVQGGPPPGGYGYTF.

This clonotype was seen many times. V and J are TRBV4-1 and TRBJ1-2, with TRBD1 as a possible D gene (5 bases). V lost 4 bases and J lost 4, with 10 bases in between. This CDR3 region has 13 residues. The germline CDR1 and CDR2 sequences are MGHRA and YSYEKL. The CDR3 protein is CASSPDSSYGYTF. CDR3 bases: TGCGCCAGCAGCCCTGACAGTTCCTATGGCTACACCTTC.

The count of this clonotype is one. V and J are TRBV7-9 and TRBJ2-2; tentatively, D is TRBD1 (6 bases). Germline V gene data show CDR1 as SEHNR and CDR2 as FQNEAQ (reference sequence). CDR3 length: 13 residues. The V end lost 6 bases, the J end lost 6 bases, and 11 bases lay between the germline ends. CDR3 DNA: TGTGCCAGCAGGAGGACAGTTTCCGGGGAGCTGTTTTTT. Translation gives CASRRTVSGELFF.

This chain uses TRBV7-2 with TRBJ2-3; TRBD2 matches 15 bases. The germline V gene encodes CDR1 SGHTA and CDR2 FQGNSA. Trimming took 5 bases from V and 9 from J; bases not matched to a gene: 6. The CDR3 covers 15 residues. This CDR3 reads CASSRRTSGGATQYF. The DNA for the CDR3 is TGTGCCAGCAGCCGCAGGACTAGCGGGGGGGCGACGCAGTATTTT.

This clonotype was detected many times. The V gene is TRBV13, the J gene TRBJ1-1; D unresolved. This CDR3 spans 15 amino acids. Per the germline V gene, CDR1 is PRHDT and CDR2 is FYEKMQ (reference sequence). Trimming cost V 4 bases and J 0 bases, with 12 bases left between them. As DNA, the CDR3 is TGTGCCAGCAGCTCCGTACTCAGAATGAACACTGAAGCTTTCTTT. The encoded protein is CASSSVLRMNTEAFF.